This TCR beta chain appears in the sequencing data of a study of regulatory T cells in long-lasting Graves disease. Specified time point: newly diagnosed GD, antithyroid drugs for less than 3 months. The authors made the TCR library using RNA they extracted from PBMCs. Sequencing libraries for TCR beta were prepared with iRepertoire HTBI primers and Arm-PCR of CDR3 regions. Using its own MiXCR run on the multiplex PCR reads, TCRdb lists one record per CDR3 protein. Of 500,000 to 700,000 distinct CDR3 sequences in the sample, less than 20% were seen once. The germline V gene encodes CDR1 MDHEN and CDR2 SYDVKM. This CDR3 contains 14 residues. V lost 8 bases to trimming and J lost 0 bases; unmatched junction nucleotides: 4. The sample was also linked to a second study, of T cells in Graves' hyperthyroidism and ophthalmopathy.

This chain links TRBV28 with TRBJ1-3; 7 positions match TRBD1. The receptor comes from a woman aged 30 to 39 with Graves disease. The sequenced sample was peripheral blood mononuclear cells (PBMCs), obtained at new diagnosis, from a patient treated with antithyroid drugs. In DNA form, the CDR3 reads TGTGCCAGCGGGGCAGGGGGCTCTGGAAACACCATATATTTT. This translates into CASGAGGSGNTIYF.